The 23 T cell receptor beta chains presented below share a single source sample, sequenced in a study of beta chain features in type 1 diabetes. Findings and limits, study-wide: Type 1 diabetes patients had moderately but significantly shorter TCRB CDR3s in all four CD4+ subsets.

Expressed TCRB transcripts were sequenced because the isolated RNA had all been reverse transcribed beforehand. Using immunoSEQ multiplex PCR, the repertoire was profiled, and TCRdb retains in-frame clones only, with some absent. The sample consists of hundreds of thousands of clones, roughly 13% of them appearing once. These receptors lack a known antigen. The sample comprised naive CD4+ T cells from blood. These receptor sequences come from a woman under 30 with type 1 diabetes.

In its sample, this clone was seen a few times. The V call is TRBV7-3, the J call TRBJ2-5; 8 bases are shared with TRBD1. CDR3 size: 16 residues. Germline V CDR1 and CDR2: SGHTA, FQGTGA. J gave up 14 bases and V 2 bases, and 19 bases lay outside the gene matches. The DNA of the CDR3 is TGTGCCAGCAGCTTATCCACAACAATAGACAGGGGACGGCAATACTTC. This gives the protein CASSLSTTIDRGRQYF.

The rearrangement uses TRBV29-1 and TRBJ2-2; 7 nucleotides agree with TRBD2. Germline V gene lookup returns CDR1 SQVTM and CDR2 ANQGSEA. With V trimmed by 7 bases and J by 4 bases, 9 bases remained unmatched. The CDR3 consists of 14 residues. CDR3 sequence: CSAEQWEGTGELFF. The CDR3 nucleotides are TGCAGCGCCGAACAGTGGGAGGGCACCGGGGAGCTGTTTTTT.

Here the CDR3 reads CASSPGSEQYF. In DNA, the CDR3 is TGTGCCAGCAGTCCCGGGTCCGAGCAGTACTTC. This chain connects TRBV27 to TRBJ2-7; D is ambiguous. This CDR3 comprises 11 residues. Looked up from germline, CDR1 is MNHEY and CDR2 is SMNVEV (reference sequence). V gave up 5 bases and J gave up 6 bases, with 8 bases separating them.

The chain carries TRBV29-1 and TRBJ2-7; D might be TRBD1 (7 bases). The germline V and J ends were trimmed by 4 bases and 3 bases, with 16 bases remaining between them. Germline V gene lookup returns CDR1 SQVTM and CDR2 ANQGSEA. This CDR3 is 14 amino acids long. The CDR3 region has the DNA TGCAGCGTTGGCGGGGCCAGGGGGGTCTACGAGCAGTACTTC. Amino acids: CSVGGARGVYEQYF.

This rearrangement joins TRBV5-1 to TRBJ2-1, with 11 bases identical to TRBD2. The CDR3 has 15 residues. The germline V gene has CDR1 SGHRS and CDR2 YFSETQ. J lost 6 bases, V lost 2 bases, and 4 bases had no gene match. The DNA of the CDR3 is TGCGCCAGCAGCTTACTAGCGGGAGATGGCAATGAGCAGTTCTTC. The encoded protein is CASSLLAGDGNEQFF.

This clone has only a few counts. J is TRBJ1-5 and V is TRBV27; 9 bases agree with TRBD1. Per germline, CDR1 MNHEY and CDR2 SMNVEV (reference sequence). V lost 6 bases to trimming and J lost 3 bases; unmatched junction nucleotides: 9. This CDR3 is built from 16 residues. The CDR3 sequence: CASRPRTGEVNQPQHF. In DNA form, the CDR3 reads TGTGCCAGCAGACCCAGGACAGGGGAGGTCAATCAGCCCCAGCATTTT.

This clone was seen a few times. This rearrangement joins TRBV5-1 to TRBJ2-5, with TRBD1 matching over 8 bases. Germline V gives CDR1 SGHRS, CDR2 YFSETQ. This CDR3 is 15 amino acids long. Unmatched junction bases numbered 5, after V lost 0 bases and J lost 4 bases. The CDR3 DNA is TGCGCCAGCAGCTTGGCAGGCAGGGGGCCAGAGACCCAGTACTTC. Translated: CASSLAGRGPETQYF.

This clone was counted a few times. V gene TRBV6-1 combines with J gene TRBJ2-7; TRBD2 is a possible D gene (6 bases). This CDR3 region has 13 residues. The germline V gene encodes CDR1 MNHNS and CDR2 SASEGT. The germline V and J ends were trimmed by 3 bases and 5 bases, with 11 bases remaining between them. Written as DNA, the CDR3 is TGTGCCAGCAGTGATACATCGGGAGACGAGCAGTACTTC. It yields the protein CASSDTSGDEQYF.

The V gene is TRBV7-2, the J gene TRBJ2-7, with D hard to call. Trimming shortened V by 4 bases and J by 0 bases, and 7 bases separated the two germline ends. The CDR3 runs 13 residues. Germline V gene data show CDR1 as SGHTA and CDR2 as FQGNSA. Here the CDR3 DNA reads TGTGCCAGCAGCTCTCAGGTCTCCTACGAGCAGTACTTC. This encodes CASSSQVSYEQYF.

This clone has a handful of counts. This chain connects TRBV19 to TRBJ1-4; 8 positions agree with TRBD1. Germline V gene data show CDR1 as LNHDA and CDR2 as SQIVND (reference sequence). Trimming took 3 bases from V and 8 from J; bases not matched to a gene: 5. This CDR3 has 14 residues. The CDR3 here is CASSIDRGGEKLFF. The DNA for the CDR3 is TGTGCCAGTAGTATTGACAGGGGAGGCGAAAAACTGTTTTTT.

This clone was observed a handful of times. This chain uses TRBV29-1 with TRBJ2-7, with unresolved D. V gave up 2 bases and J gave up 6 bases, with 20 bases separating them. The germline CDR1 and CDR2 sequences are SQVTM and ANQGSEA. This CDR3 spans 15 amino acids. Here the CDR3 reads CSVEIGSSASGEQYF. The CDR3 DNA follows: TGCAGCGTTGAAATCGGCTCATCGGCTAGTGGCGAGCAGTACTTC.

This clone was detected only a few times. The rearrangement links TRBV27 to TRBJ1-5, with 7 bases that match TRBD1. V lost 2 bases to trimming and J lost 5 bases; unmatched junction nucleotides: 3. CDR1 is MNHEY and CDR2 is SMNVEV in the germline V gene (reference sequence). The CDR3 is made up of 14 amino acids. The CDR3 DNA is TGTGCCAGCAGTTTAGTAAGGGGGCATCAGCCCCAGCATTTT. It codes for CASSLVRGHQPQHF.

This clone was counted only a few times. The V call is TRBV27, the J call TRBJ2-7; TRBD1 aligns across 8 bases. The CDR3 length is 12 residues. Germline V CDR1 and CDR2: MNHEY, SMNVEV (reference sequence). V shed 8 bases and J 5 bases; nucleotides not matched to a gene: 5. CDR3 loop: CASRDRRHEQYF. As DNA, the CDR3 is TGTGCCAGCCGGGACAGGAGGCACGAGCAGTACTTC.

The rearrangement links TRBV4-3 to TRBJ2-3; D is perhaps TRBD1 (6 bases). Trimming pared 0 bases from V and 6 bases from J, leaving 19 bases between. Per germline, CDR1 LGHNA and CDR2 YSLEER. The CDR3 is made up of 17 amino acids. CDR3 residues: CASSQEGDKRVGDTQYF. For the CDR3, the DNA is TGCGCCAGCAGCCAAGAAGGGGACAAGAGGGTCGGGGATACGCAGTATTTT.

This clone occurred a few times. V gene TRBV19 combines with J gene TRBJ2-7, with a tentative D call TRBD1 (6 bases). Germline V gene lookup returns CDR1 LNHDA and CDR2 SQIVND (reference sequence). The CDR3 is made up of 14 amino acids. With 5 bases removed from V and 0 bases from J, the gap between germline ends came to 11 bases. CDR3 loop: CASSYGQSSYEQYF. In DNA form, the CDR3 reads TGTGCCAGTAGTTATGGACAGAGCTCCTACGAGCAGTACTTC.

This clone was detected a few times. V and J are TRBV6-1 and TRBJ2-1, with TRBD1 matching 10 bases. Germline V CDR1 and CDR2: MNHNS, SASEGT. The CDR3 has 15 residues. Germline trimming cut 6 bases from V and 8 bases from J; bases unmatched to any gene: 10. This chain's CDR3 is CASSLGQGVHDEQFF. The CDR3 DNA reads as TGTGCCAGCAGCCTTGGACAGGGGGTCCACGATGAGCAGTTCTTC.

This clone was seen a handful of times. The V gene is TRBV23-1, the J gene TRBJ2-7, with D possibly matching TRBD2 (5 bases). TRBV23-1 is noted as an ORF with a role that remains uncertain. V lost 4 bases and J lost 7, with 20 bases in between. The CDR3 sequence is 15 residues long. The chain's CDR3 is CASSRSSGLAGEQYF. DNA of the CDR3: TGCGCCAGCAGTCGGTCCTCCGGGCTAGCTGGGGAGCAGTACTTC.

V gene TRBV5-1 combines with J gene TRBJ1-2; the D gene is possibly TRBD1 (6 bases). The CDR3 runs 16 residues. V shed 7 bases and J shed 1 base, with 20 bases lying between them. Looked up from germline, CDR1 is SGHRS and CDR2 is YFSETQ. The CDR3 coding sequence is TGCGCCAGCGGCTCCAAACAGGGCCGTCTTAACTATGGCTACACCTTC. It specifies CASGSKQGRLNYGYTF.

The chain employs TRBV9 and TRBJ2-5, with D perhaps TRBD1 (6 bases). The CDR3 contains 17 residues. With 0 bases removed from V and 1 base from J, the gap between germline ends came to 16 bases. Germline V gene sequence: CDR1 SGDLS, CDR2 YYNGEE. The CDR3 nucleotides read TGTGCCAGCAGCGTAGGGCCCCCCTCGACAGGCCAAGAGACCCAGTACTTC. Translation gives CASSVGPPSTGQETQYF. The complete variable domain, with remaining parts taken from reference TRBV9 and TRBJ2-5, reads DSGVTQTPKHLITATGQRVTLRCSPRSGDLSVYWYQQSLDQGLQFLIQYYNGEERAKGNILERFSAQQFPDLHSELNLSSLELGDSALYFCASSVGPPSTGQETQYFGPGTRLLVL.

On this clone itself: Distinct nucleotide sequences in the sample also encode this CDR3. J is TRBJ2-5 and V is TRBV27, with 8 bases lining up with TRBD2. The CDR3 is 13 residues long. The V gene's germline CDR1 is MNHEY and CDR2 SMNVEV (reference sequence). Trimming removed 3 bases from V and 5 bases from J; junction bases left unmatched: 2. DNA for the CDR3: TGTGCCAGCAGTTTTCGGGAGGGGGAGACCCAGTACTTC. The encoded protein is CASSFREGETQYF.

This clone was seen a few times. The chain links TRBV4-3 to TRBJ1-2; 8 nucleotides line up with TRBD1. Unmatched junction bases numbered 5, after V lost 1 base and J lost 4 bases. Germline CDR1 reads LGHNA; CDR2 reads YSLEER. The length of the CDR3 is 15 residues. The CDR3 DNA sequence: TGCGCCAGCAGCCAAGCAGACAGGGGAAGCTATGGCTACACCTTC. Encoded protein: CASSQADRGSYGYTF.

The CDR3 DNA follows: TGTGCCAGCAGCCCCCGACTAGCGCAAGAGACCCAGTACTTC. Amino acid sequence: CASSPRLAQETQYF. The genes are TRBV7-9 and TRBJ2-5; 8 nucleotides agree with TRBD2. The V gene's germline CDR1 is SEHNR and CDR2 FQNEAQ (reference sequence). The CDR3 length is 14 residues. Trimming took 5 bases from V and 2 from J; bases not matched to a gene: 4.

This clone has a handful of counts. The chain combines TRBV7-9 with TRBJ2-6; weak D call: TRBD2 (5 bases). Germline CDR1 is SEHNR and CDR2 is FQNEAQ (reference sequence). Trimming left V 10 bases short and J 2 bases short, with 15 bases between. This CDR3 has 15 residues. In DNA form, the CDR3 reads TGTGCCAACCGGCGGGCCTCCACTGGGGCCAACGTCCTGACTTTC. Translation gives CANRRASTGANVLTF. The full variable domain, rest sourced from reference TRBV7-9 and TRBJ2-6, is DTGVSQNPRHKITKRGQNVTFRCDPISEHNRLYWYRQTLGQGPEFLTYFQNEAQLEKSRLLSDRFSAERPKGSFSTLEIQRTEQGDSAMYLCANRRASTGANVLTFGAGSRLTVL.